This TCR beta chain was recovered during a study of T cells in localized non-small cell lung cancer. Study observations and caveats: T cell clonality was highest in uninvolved adjacent lung, above tumor. Across samples, adjacent lung featured a median roughly 61 of the top 100 tumor clones. A single tumor region was sequenced, leaving heterogeneity possible. Longer overall survival was associated with a higher density of T cells in the blood.

Repertoires were generated with immunoSEQ multiplex PCR, while TCRdb's copy carries only in-frame clones and drops some. The data show 75,000 to 85,000 clones, approximately 80% seen once. As regards this clone: The antigen is unknown.

V was cut by 0 bases and J by 10 bases, with 7 bases left in between. Germline loops: CDR1 GTSNPN, CDR2 SVGIG (reference sequence). CDR3 length equals 11 residues. The sequences come from peripheral blood, collected before any cancer treatment. This TCR was sampled from an older female donor with stage I lung adenocarcinoma. The chain carries TRBV30 and TRBJ2-1, with unresolved D. The CDR3 DNA is TGTGCCTGGAGTGTATTGAGGGAGCAGTTCTTC. Translating it yields CAWSVLREQFF.